This T cell receptor beta chain was identified during a study of T cells after posttransplantation cyclophosphamide. The method was immunoSEQ multiplex PCR; TCRdb's version includes in-frame clones alone and lacks a portion of them. The repertoire has over 25,000 clones, none seen only once; the ten largest take 2.5% to 3.5%. The CDR3 covers 16 residues. Deletions cut 2 bases from V and 1 base from J, with 11 bases between. From germline, CDR1 is MGHRA and CDR2 YSYEKL. In this sample, this clone turned up many times. The TCR sequence derives from a woman aged 60-75 years in good health, CMV-negative, and a related stem cell transplant donor. The sample comprised PBMCs. This sequence joins TRBV4-1 and TRBJ2-2; unclear D gene. CDR3 sequence (DNA): TGCGCCAGCAGCCAAAGACACTTCTTGAACACCGGGGAGCTGTTTTTT. This codes for CASSQRHFLNTGELFF.